This T cell receptor beta chain is from a study of cytomegalovirus exposure and HLA in healthy donors. Regarding the study as a whole: A link between a missense DCLRE1C variant and TCR beta V- and J-gene trimming emerged from a later analysis.

This clone was seen a handful of times. Its antigen is currently unknown. The PCR contained 60 Vbeta and 13 Jbeta primers. Here immunoSEQ multiplex PCR was the method, and the copy in TCRdb shows in-frame clones only, minus some. This sample has 150,000 to 200,000 clones; 70% to 85% occur once, and the top ten carry roughly 0.64%. Per the germline V gene, CDR1 is MNHNS and CDR2 is SASEGT. V was cut by 4 bases and J by 7 bases, with 16 bases left in between. The CDR3 sequence is 15 residues long. This TCR derives from a woman aged 35 to 49 in good health and CMV-seronegative. Sequenced input: PBMCs. The chain has TRBV6-1 and TRBJ1-4; perhaps TRBD1 as D (6 bases). CDR3 loop: CASSVNEDRFEKLFF. CDR3 nucleotides: TGTGCCAGCAGTGTTAATGAGGACAGATTTGAAAAACTGTTTTTT.